This T cell receptor beta chain was captured in a study of blood T cell repertoires in COVID-19. Study-level background: Samples came from the United States, Italy and Spain, spanning acute and convalescent COVID-19.

Using immunoSEQ multiplex PCR, the repertoire was profiled, and TCRdb retains in-frame clones only, with some absent. Of roughly 150,000 clones listed, around 85% were seen once; the top ten hold 5%. In its sample, this clone was seen once. The clonotype comes from a human donor in a cohort sampled during active COVID-19. The sequencing input was peripheral blood.

Here the CDR3 reads CAISEGTPGGNTIYF. CDR3 bases: TGTGCCATCAGTGAGGGAACGCCGGGAGGAAACACCATATATTTT. The chain carries TRBV10-3 and TRBJ1-3; D is undetermined. Trimming took 2 bases from V and 4 from J, leaving 12 bases between them. CDR1 is ENHRY, CDR2 SYGVKD, per germline. CDR3 length: 15 residues.